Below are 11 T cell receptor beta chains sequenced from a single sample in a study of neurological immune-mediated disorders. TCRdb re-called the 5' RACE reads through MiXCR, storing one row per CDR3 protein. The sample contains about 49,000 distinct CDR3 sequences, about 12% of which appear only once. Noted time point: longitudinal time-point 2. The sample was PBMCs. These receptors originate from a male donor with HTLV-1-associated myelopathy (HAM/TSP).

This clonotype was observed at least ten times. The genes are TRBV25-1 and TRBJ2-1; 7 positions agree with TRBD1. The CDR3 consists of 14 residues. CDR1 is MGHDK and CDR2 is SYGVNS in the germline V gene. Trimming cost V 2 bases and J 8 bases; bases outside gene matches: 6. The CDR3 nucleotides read TGTGCCAGCAGTGAACGGGACAGAAGGTATGAGCAGTTCTTC. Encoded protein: CASSERDRRYEQFF.

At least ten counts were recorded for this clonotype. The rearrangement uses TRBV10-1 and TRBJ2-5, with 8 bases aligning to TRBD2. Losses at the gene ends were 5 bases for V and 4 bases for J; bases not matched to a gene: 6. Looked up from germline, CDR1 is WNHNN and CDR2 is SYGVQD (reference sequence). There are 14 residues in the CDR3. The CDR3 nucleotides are TGCGCCAGCAGTTCGGGACTAGTAGGAGAGACCCAGTACTTC. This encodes CASSSGLVGETQYF.

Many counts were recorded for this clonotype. CDR3 residues: CASSRGVDGYTF. The CDR3, as DNA: TGCGCCAGCAGCCGGGGGGTCGATGGCTACACCTTC. The V and J genes are TRBV5-1 and TRBJ1-2, with a weak D call TRBD1 (5 bases). This CDR3 contains 12 residues. The germline V and J ends were trimmed by 4 bases and 6 bases, with 10 bases remaining between them. Germline CDR1 reads SGHRS; CDR2 reads YFSETQ.

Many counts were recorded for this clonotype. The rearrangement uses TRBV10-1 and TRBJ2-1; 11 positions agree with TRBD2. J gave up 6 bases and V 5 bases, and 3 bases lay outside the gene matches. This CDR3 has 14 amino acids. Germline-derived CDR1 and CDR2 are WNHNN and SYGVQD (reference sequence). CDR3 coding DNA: TGCGCCAGCAGTTTAGCGGGGGGGCTCAATGAGCAGTTCTTC. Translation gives CASSLAGGLNEQFF.

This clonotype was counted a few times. CDR3: CSASMRGGARETQYF. The CDR3 DNA follows: TGCAGTGCTAGTATGCGCGGGGGGGCTCGGGAGACCCAGTACTTC. The V call is TRBV20-1, the J call TRBJ2-5, with 9 bases fitting TRBD2. With 3 bases clipped from V and 5 bases from J, the junction kept 10 bases outside the gene matches. The CDR3 has 15 residues. The germline V gene has CDR1 DFQATT and CDR2 SNEGSKA (reference sequence).

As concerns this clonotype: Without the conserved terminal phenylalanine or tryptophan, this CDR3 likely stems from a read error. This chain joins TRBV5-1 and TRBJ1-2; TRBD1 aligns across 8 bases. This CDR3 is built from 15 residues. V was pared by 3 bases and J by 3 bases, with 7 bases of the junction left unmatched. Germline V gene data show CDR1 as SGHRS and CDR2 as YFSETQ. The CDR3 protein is CASSSTGDSDYGYTL. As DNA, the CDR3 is TGCGCCAGCAGCTCGACAGGGGATTCGGACTATGGCTACACCCTC.

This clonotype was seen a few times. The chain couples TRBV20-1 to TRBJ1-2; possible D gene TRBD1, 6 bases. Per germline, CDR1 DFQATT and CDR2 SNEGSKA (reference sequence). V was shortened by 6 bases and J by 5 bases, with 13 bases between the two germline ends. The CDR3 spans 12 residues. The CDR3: CSARQVLYGYTF. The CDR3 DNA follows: TGCAGTGCGCGACAGGTGTTGTATGGCTACACCTTC.

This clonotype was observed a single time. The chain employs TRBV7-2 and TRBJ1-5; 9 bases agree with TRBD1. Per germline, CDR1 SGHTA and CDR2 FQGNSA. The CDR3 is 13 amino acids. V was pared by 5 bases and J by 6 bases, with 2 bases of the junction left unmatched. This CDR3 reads CASSTGQGQPQHF. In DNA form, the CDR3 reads TGTGCCAGCAGCACGGGACAGGGTCAGCCCCAGCATTTT.

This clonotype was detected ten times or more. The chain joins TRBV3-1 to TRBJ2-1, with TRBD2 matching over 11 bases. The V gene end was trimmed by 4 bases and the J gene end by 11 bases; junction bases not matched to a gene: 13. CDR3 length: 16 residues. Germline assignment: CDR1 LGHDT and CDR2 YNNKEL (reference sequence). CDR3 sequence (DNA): TGTGCCAGCAGCCCTATAGCGGGGGGGCCGTCTAATCAGCAGTTCTTC. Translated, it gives CASSPIAGGPSNQQFF.

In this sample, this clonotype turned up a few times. The CDR3 DNA follows: TGCGCCAGCAGCTTGGACGTGGGGACCCTTGGGCTTGGGCAGTTCTTC. It encodes CASSLDVGTLGLGQFF. The V and J genes are TRBV5-1 and TRBJ2-1; D possibly matches TRBD1 or TRBD2 (5 bases each). The CDR3 contains 16 residues. Trimming removed 0 bases from V and 12 bases from J, with 22 bases in between. From germline, CDR1 is SGHRS and CDR2 YFSETQ. The full variable domain, completed using reference TRBV5-1 and TRBJ2-1, is KAGVTQTPRYLIKTRGQQVTLSCSPISGHRSVSWYQQTPGQGLQFLFEYFSETQRNKGNFPGRFSGRQFSNSRSEMNVSTLELGDSALYLCASSLDVGTLGLGQFFGPGTRLTVL.

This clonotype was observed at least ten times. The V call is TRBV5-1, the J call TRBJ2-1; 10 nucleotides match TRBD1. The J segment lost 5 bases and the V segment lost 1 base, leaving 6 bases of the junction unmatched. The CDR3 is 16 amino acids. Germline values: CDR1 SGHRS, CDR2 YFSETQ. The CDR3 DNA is TGCGCCAGCAGCTTGTTTGGGACAGGGGCGAACAATGAGCAGTTCTTC. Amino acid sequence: CASSLFGTGANNEQFF. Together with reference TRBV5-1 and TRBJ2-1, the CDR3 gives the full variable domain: KAGVTQTPRYLIKTRGQQVTLSCSPISGHRSVSWYQQTPGQGLQFLFEYFSETQRNKGNFPGRFSGRQFSNSRSEMNVSTLELGDSALYLCASSLFGTGANNEQFFGPGTRLTVL.